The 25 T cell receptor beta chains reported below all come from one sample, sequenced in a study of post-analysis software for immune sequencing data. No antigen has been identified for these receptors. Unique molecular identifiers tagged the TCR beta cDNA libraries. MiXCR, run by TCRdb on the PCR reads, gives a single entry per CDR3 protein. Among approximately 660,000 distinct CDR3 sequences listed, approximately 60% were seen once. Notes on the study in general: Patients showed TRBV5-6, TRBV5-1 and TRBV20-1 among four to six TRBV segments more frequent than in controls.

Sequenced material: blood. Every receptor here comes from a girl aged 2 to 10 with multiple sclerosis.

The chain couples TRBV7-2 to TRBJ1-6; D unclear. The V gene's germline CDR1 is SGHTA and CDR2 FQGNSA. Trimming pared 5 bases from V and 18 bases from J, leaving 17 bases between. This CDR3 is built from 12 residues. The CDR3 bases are TGTGCCAGCAGCCCCCAAGGACTCCCCTCCCACTTT. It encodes CASSPQGLPSHF.

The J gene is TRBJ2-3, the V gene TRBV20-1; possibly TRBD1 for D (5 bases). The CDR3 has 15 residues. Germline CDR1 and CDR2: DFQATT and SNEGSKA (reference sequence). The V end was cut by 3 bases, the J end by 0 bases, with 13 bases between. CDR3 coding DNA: TGCAGTGCTAGGGTGGGGCACACTAGCACAGATACGCAGTATTTT. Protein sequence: CSARVGHTSTDTQYF.

For the CDR3, the DNA is TGTGCCAGCAGCTTAGATTCCCCAACCAGGAGGAACACTGAAGCTTTCTTT. Its translation is CASSLDSPTRRNTEAFF. The chain couples TRBV11-2 to TRBJ1-1; no reliable D call. CDR3 size: 17 residues. Germline V CDR1 and CDR2: SGHAT, FQNNGV. V lost 0 bases and J lost 1, with 15 bases in between.

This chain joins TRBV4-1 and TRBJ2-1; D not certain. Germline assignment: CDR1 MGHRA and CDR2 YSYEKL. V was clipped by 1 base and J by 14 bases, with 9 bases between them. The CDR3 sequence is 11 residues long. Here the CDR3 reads CASSQGGNEFF. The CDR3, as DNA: TGCGCCAGCAGCCAAGGAGGAAATGAGTTCTTC.

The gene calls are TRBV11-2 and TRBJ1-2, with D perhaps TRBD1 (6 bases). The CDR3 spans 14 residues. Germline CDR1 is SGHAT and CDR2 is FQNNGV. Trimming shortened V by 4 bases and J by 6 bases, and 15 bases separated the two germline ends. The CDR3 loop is CASSSISSGDGYTF. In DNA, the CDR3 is TGTGCCAGCAGCTCCATCTCATCAGGGGATGGCTACACCTTC.

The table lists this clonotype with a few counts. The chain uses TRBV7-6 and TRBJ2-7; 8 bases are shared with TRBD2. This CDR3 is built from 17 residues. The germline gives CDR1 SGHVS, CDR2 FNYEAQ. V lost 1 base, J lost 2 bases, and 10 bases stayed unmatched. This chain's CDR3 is CASSLGFSGASTYEQYF. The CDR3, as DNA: TGTGCCAGCAGCTTAGGGTTTAGCGGGGCTAGCACCTACGAGCAGTACTTC.

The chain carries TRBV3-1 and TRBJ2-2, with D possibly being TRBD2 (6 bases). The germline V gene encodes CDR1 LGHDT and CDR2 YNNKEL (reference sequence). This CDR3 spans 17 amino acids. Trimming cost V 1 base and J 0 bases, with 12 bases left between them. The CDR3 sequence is CASSQVRGSSNTGELFF. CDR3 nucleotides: TGTGCCAGCAGCCAAGTTCGGGGGTCTTCGAACACCGGGGAGCTGTTTTTT.

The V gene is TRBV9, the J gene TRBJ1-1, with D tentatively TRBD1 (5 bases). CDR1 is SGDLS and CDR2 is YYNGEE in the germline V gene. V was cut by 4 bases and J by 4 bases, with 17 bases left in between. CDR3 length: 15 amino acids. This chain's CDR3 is CASSLAGRASTEAFF. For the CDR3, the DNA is TGTGCCAGCAGCCTCGCAGGGAGGGCGAGCACTGAAGCTTTCTTT.

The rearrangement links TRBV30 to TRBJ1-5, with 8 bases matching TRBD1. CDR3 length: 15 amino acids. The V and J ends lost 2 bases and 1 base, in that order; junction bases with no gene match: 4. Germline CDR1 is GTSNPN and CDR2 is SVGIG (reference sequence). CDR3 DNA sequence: TGTGCCTGGAGTTCTCAGGGGGCCAGCAATCAGCCCCAGCATTTT. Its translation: CAWSSQGASNQPQHF.

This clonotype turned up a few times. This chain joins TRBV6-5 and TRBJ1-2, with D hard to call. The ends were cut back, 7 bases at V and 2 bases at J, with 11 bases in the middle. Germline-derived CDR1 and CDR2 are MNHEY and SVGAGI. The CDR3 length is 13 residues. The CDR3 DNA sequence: TGTGCCAGCAAACCTGACGTCAACTATGGCTACACCTTC. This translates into CASKPDVNYGYTF.

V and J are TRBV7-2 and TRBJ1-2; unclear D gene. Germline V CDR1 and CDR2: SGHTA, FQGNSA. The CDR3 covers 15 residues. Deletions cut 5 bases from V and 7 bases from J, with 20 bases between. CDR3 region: CASSVQAPSLGGYTF. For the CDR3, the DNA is TGTGCCAGCAGCGTTCAAGCTCCCAGCTTAGGTGGCTACACCTTC.

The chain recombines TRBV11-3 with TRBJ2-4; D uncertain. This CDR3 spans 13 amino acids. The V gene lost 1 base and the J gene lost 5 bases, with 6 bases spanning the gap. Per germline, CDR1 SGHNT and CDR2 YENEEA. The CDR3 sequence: CASSLGAENIQYF. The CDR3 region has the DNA TGTGCCAGCAGCTTAGGAGCAGAAAACATTCAGTACTTC.

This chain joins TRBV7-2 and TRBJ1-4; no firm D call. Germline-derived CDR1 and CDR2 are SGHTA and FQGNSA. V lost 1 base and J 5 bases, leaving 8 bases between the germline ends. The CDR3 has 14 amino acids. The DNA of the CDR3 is TGTGCCAGCAGCTTAGATGGCCAAAATGAAAAACTGTTTTTT. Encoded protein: CASSLDGQNEKLFF.

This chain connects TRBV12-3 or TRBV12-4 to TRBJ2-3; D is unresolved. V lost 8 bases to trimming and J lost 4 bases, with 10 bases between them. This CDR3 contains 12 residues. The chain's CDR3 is CASEVGADTQYF. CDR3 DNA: TGTGCCAGCGAGGTGGGCGCAGATACGCAGTATTTT.

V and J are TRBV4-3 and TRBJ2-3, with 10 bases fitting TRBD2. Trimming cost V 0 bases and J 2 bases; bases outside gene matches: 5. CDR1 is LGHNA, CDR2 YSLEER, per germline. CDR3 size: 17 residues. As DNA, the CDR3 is TGCGCCAGCAGCCAAGAAGGGACTAGCGTTATCACAGATACGCAGTATTTT. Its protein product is CASSQEGTSVITDTQYF.

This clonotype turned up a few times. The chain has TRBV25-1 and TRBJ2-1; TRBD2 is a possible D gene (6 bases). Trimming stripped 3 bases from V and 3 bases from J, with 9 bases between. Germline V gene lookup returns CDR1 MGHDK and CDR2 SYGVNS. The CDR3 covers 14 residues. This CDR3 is CASSDAGIYNEQFF. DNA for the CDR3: TGTGCCAGCAGTGATGCGGGAATCTACAATGAGCAGTTCTTC.

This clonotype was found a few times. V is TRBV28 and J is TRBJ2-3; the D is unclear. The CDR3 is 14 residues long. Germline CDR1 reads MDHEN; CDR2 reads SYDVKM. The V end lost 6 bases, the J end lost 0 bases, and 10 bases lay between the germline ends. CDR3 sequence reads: CASRLAPSTDTQYF. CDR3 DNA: TGTGCCAGCAGGTTGGCCCCTAGCACAGATACGCAGTATTTT.

The CDR3 here is CASSATRQETQYF. DNA of the CDR3: TGTGCCAGCAGTGCGACTAGGCAAGAGACCCAGTACTTC. This chain links TRBV2 with TRBJ2-5, with D tentatively TRBD2 (6 bases). V lost 4 bases, J lost 2 bases, and 8 bases lay in between. Germline values: CDR1 SNHLY, CDR2 FYNNEI. The CDR3 length is 13 residues.

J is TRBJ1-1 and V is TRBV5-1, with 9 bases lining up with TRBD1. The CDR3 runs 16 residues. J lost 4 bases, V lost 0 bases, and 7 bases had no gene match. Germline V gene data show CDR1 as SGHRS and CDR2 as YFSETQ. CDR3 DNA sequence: TGCGCCAGCAGCTTGGAGGTCGGACAGGGGACCACTGAAGCTTTCTTT. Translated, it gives CASSLEVGQGTTEAFF.

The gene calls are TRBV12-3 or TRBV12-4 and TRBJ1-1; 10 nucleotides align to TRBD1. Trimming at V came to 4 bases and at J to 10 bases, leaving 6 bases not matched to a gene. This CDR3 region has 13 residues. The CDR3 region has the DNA TGTGCCAGCAGTTACGGACAGGGGGGGGGAGCTTTCTTT. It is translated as CASSYGQGGGAFF.

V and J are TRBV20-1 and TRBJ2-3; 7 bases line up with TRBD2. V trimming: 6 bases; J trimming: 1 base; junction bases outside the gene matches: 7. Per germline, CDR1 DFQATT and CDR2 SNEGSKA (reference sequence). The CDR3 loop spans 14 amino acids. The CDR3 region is CSAPWGGGTDTQYF. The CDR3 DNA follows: TGCAGTGCGCCATGGGGGGGAGGCACAGATACGCAGTATTTT.

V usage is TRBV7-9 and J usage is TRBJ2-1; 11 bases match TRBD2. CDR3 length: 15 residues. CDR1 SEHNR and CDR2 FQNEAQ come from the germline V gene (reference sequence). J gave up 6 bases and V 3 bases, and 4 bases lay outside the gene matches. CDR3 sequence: CASSFNSGRANEQFF. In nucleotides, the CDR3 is TGTGCCAGCAGCTTCAATAGCGGGAGGGCCAATGAGCAGTTCTTC.

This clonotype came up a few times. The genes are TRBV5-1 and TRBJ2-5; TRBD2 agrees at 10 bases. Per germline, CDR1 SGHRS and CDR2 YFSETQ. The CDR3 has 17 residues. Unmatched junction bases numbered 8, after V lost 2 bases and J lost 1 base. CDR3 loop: CASSFDPSGGVQETQYF. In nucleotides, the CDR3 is TGCGCCAGCAGCTTTGACCCTAGCGGGGGAGTCCAAGAGACCCAGTACTTC.

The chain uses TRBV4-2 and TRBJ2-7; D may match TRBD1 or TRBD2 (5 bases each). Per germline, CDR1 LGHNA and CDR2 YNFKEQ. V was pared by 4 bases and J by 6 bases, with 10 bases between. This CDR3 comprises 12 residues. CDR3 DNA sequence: TGTGCCAGCAGCCCCGACGGGGCCGAGCAGTACTTC. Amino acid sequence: CASSPDGAEQYF.

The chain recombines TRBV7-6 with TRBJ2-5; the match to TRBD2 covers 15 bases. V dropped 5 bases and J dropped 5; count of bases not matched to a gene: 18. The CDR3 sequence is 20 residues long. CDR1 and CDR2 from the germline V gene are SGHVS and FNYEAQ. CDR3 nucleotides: TGTGCCAGCAGCGTTAGGGAGGCGGTATCCGGGACTAGCGGGAGGGAGACCCAGTACTTC. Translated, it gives CASSVREAVSGTSGRETQYF.